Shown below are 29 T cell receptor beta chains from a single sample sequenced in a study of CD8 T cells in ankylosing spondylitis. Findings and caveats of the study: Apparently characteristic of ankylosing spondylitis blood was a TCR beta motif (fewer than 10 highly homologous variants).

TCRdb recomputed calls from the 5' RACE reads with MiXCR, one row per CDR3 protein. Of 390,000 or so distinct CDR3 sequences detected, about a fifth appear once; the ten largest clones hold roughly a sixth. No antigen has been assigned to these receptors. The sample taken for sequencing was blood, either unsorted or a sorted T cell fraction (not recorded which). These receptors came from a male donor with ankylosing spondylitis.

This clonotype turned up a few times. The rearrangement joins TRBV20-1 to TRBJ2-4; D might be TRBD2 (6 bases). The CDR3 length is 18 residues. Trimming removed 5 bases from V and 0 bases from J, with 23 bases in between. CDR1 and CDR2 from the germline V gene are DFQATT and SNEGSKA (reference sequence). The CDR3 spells CSAQRFVRGRLAKNIQYF. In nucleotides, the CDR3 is TGCAGTGCTCAACGCTTTGTTCGGGGGAGACTAGCCAAAAACATTCAGTACTTC.

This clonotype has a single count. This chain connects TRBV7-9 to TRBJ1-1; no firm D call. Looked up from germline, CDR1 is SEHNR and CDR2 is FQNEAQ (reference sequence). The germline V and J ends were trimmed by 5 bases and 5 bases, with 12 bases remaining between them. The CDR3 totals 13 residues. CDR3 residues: CASSRPRRTEAFF. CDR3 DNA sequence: TGTGCCAGCAGCCGACCCAGGAGAACTGAAGCTTTCTTT.

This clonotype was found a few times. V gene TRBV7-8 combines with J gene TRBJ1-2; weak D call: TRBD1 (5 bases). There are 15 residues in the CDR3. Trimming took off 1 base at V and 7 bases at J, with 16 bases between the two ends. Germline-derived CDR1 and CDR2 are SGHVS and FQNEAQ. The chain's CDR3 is CASSLGDSLIPGYTF. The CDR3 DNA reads TGTGCCAGCAGCTTAGGGGACTCCTTAATCCCTGGCTACACCTTC.

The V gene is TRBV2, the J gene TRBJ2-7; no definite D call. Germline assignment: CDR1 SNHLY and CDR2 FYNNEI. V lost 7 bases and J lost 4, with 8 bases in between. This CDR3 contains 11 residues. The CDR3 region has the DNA TGTGCCAGCAAAATTGAGTACGAGCAGTACTTC. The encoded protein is CASKIEYEQYF.

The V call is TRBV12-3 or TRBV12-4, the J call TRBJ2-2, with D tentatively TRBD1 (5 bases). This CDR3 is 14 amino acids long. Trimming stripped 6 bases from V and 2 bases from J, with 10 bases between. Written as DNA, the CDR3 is TGTGCCAGCAGCACCGACAGCAACACCGGGGAGCTGTTTTTT. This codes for CASSTDSNTGELFF.

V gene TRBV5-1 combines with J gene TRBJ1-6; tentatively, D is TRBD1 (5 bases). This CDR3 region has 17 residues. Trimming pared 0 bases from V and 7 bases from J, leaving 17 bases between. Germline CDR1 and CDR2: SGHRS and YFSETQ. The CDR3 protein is CASSLERNGDGNSPLHF. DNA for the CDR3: TGCGCCAGCAGCTTGGAAAGAAACGGGGACGGGAATTCACCCCTCCACTTT.

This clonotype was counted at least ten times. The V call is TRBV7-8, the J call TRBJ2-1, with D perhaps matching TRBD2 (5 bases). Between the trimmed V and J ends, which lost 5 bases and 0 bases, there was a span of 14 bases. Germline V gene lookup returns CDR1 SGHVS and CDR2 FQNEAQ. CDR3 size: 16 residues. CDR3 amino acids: CASSPRPGSSYNEQFF. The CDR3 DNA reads TGTGCCAGCAGCCCCCGCCCGGGGAGCTCCTACAATGAGCAGTTCTTC.

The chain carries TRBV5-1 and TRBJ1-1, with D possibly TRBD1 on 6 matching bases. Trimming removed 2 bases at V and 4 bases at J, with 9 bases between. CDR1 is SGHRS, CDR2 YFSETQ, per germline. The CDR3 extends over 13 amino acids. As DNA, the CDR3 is TGCGCCAGCAGCTTTGACAGGACCACTGAAGCTTTCTTT. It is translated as CASSFDRTTEAFF.

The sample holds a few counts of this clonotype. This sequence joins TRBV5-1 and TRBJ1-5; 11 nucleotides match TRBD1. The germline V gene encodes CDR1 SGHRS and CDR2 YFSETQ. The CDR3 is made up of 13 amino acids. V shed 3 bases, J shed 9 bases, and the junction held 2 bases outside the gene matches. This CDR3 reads CASSSGTGGPQHF. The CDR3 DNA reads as TGCGCCAGCAGCTCCGGGACAGGGGGGCCCCAGCATTTT.

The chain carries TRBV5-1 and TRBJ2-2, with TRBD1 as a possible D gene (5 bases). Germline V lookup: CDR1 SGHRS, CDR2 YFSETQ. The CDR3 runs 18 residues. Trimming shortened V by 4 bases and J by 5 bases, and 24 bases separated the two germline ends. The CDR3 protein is CASSPILNTRQSTGELFF. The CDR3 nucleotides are TGCGCCAGCAGCCCGATTTTAAACACAAGACAGAGTACCGGGGAGCTGTTTTTT.

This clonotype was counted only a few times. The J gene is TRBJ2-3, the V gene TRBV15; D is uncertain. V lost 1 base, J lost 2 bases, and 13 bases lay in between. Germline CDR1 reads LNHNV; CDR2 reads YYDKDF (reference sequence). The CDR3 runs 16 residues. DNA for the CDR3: TGTGCCACCAGCAGAGTCGGTGGTTGGGCCACAGATACGCAGTATTTT. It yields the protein CATSRVGGWATDTQYF.

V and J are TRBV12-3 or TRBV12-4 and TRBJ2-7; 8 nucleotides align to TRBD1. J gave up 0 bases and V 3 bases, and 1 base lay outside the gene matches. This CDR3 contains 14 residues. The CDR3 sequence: CASSFQGASYEQYF. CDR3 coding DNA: TGTGCCAGCAGTTTTCAGGGGGCCTCCTACGAGCAGTACTTC.

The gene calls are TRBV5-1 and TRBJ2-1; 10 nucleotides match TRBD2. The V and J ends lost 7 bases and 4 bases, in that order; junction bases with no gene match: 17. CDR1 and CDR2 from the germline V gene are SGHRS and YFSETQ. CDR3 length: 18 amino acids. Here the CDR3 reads CASLPGSSGSGNYNEQFF. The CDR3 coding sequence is TGCGCCAGCCTTCCGGGTTCTAGCGGGAGTGGAAATTACAATGAGCAGTTCTTC.

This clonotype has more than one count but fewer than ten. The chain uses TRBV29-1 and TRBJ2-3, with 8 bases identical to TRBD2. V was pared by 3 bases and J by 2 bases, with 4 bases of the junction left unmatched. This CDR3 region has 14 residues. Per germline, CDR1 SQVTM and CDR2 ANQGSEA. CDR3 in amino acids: CSVDLLAVTDTQYF. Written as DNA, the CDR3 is TGCAGCGTTGATCTACTAGCGGTCACAGATACGCAGTATTTT.

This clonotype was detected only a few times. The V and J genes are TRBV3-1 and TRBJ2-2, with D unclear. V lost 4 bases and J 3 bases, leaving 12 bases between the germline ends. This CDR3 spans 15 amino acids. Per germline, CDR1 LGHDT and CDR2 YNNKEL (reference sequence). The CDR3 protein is CASSPTAIDTGELFF. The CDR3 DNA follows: TGTGCCAGCAGCCCAACGGCCATAGACACCGGGGAGCTGTTTTTT.

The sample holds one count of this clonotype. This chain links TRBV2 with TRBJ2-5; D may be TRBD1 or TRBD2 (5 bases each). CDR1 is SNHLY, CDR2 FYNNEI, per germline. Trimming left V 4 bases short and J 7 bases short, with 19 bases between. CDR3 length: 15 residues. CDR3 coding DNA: TGTGCCAGCAGTGTAATCGGGGCCCAAAGTAGGACCCAGTACTTC. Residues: CASSVIGAQSRTQYF. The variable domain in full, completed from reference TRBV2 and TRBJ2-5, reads EPEVTQTPSHQVTQMGQEVILRCVPISNHLYFYWYRQILGQKVEFLVSFYNNEISEKSEIFDDQFSVERPDGSNFTLKIRSTKLEDSAMYFCASSVIGAQSRTQYFGPGTRLLVL.

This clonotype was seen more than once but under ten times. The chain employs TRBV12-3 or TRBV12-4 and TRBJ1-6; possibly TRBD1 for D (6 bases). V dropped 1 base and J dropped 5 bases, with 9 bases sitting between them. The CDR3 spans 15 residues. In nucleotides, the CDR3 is TGTGCCAGCAGTTTAGAGGGACAAGATAATTCACCCCTCCACTTT. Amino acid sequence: CASSLEGQDNSPLHF.

The CDR3 is CASSDRTDNNSPLHF. The CDR3 nucleotides read TGTGCCAGCAGCGACAGGACAGACAATAATTCACCCCTCCACTTT. The chain combines TRBV9 with TRBJ1-6, with TRBD1 as a possible D gene (6 bases). Germline V CDR1 and CDR2: SGDLS, YYNGEE. Trimming shortened V by 3 bases and J by 5 bases, and 12 bases separated the two germline ends. The CDR3 sequence is 15 residues long.

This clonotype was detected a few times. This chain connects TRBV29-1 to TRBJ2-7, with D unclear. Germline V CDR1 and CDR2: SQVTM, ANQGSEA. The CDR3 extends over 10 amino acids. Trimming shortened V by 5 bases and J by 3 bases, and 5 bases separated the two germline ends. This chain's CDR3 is CSVRLYEQYF. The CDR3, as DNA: TGCAGCGTTCGGCTCTACGAGCAGTACTTC.

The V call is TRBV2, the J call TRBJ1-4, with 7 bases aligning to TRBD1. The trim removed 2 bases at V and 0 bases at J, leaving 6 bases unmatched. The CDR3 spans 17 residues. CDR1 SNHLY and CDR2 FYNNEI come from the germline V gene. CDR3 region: CASSEIGTAATNEKLFF. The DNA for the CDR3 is TGTGCCAGCAGTGAAATTGGGACAGCCGCAACTAATGAAAAACTGTTTTTT.

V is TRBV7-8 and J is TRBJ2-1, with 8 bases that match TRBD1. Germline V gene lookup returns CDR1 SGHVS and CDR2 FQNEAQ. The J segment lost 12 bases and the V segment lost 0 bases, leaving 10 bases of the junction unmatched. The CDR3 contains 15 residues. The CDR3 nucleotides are TGTGCCAGCAGCTTAGCCTCATCTCCGGGACAGGCGCAGTTCTTC. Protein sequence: CASSLASSPGQAQFF.

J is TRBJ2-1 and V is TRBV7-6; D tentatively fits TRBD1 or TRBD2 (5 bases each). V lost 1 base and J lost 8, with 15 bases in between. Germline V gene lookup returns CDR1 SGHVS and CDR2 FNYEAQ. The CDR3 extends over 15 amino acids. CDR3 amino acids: CASSLDAGGGDEQFF. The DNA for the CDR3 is TGTGCCAGCAGCTTAGACGCCGGTGGGGGAGATGAGCAGTTCTTC.

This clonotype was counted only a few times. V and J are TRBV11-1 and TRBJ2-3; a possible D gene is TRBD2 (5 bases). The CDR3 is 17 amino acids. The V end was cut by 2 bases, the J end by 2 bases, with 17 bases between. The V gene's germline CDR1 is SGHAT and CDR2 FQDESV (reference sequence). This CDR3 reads CASSLLIGGQPTDTQYF. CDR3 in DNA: TGTGCCAGCAGCTTATTGATTGGCGGGCAGCCCACAGATACGCAGTATTTT.

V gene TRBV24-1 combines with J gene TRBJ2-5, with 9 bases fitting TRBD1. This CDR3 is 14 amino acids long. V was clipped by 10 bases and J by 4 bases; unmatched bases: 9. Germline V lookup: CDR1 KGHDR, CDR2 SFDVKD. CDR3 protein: CATSAGTGLETQYF. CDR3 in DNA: TGTGCCACTTCGGCCGGGACAGGGCTAGAGACCCAGTACTTC.

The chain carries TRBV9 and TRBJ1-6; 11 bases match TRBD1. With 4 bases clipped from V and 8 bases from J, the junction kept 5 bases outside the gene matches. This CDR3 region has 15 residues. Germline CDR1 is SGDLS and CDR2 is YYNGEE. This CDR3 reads CASSIGQGAYSPLHF. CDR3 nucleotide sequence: TGTGCCAGCAGCATCGGACAGGGGGCTTATTCACCCCTCCACTTT.

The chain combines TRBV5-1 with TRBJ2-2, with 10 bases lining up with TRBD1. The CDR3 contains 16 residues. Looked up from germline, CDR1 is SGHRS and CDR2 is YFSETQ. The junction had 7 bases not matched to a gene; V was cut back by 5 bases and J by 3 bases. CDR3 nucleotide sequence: TGCGCCAGCAGACAGACAGGGGGCGCCTACACCGGGGAGCTGTTTTTT. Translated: CASRQTGGAYTGELFF.

In nucleotides, the CDR3 is TGTGCCAGCAGCTCCCGGACAGGGCCCAATGAGCAGTTCTTC. Translated: CASSSRTGPNEQFF. The rearrangement joins TRBV7-2 to TRBJ2-1; 8 positions match TRBD1. The CDR3 is 14 residues long. J lost 6 bases, V lost 4 bases, and 5 bases had no gene match. CDR1 and CDR2 from the germline V gene are SGHTA and FQGNSA.

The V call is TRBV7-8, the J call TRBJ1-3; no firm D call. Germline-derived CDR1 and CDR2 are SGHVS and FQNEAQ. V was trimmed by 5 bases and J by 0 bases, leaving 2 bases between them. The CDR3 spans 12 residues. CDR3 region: CASSPSGNTIYF. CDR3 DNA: TGTGCCAGCAGCCCCTCTGGAAACACCATATATTTT.

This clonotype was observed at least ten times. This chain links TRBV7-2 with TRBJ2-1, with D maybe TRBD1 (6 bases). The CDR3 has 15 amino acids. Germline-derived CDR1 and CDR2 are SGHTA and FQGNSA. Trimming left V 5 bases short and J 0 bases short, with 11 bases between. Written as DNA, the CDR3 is TGTGCCAGCAGCCGCACCAGGGGCTCCTACAATGAGCAGTTCTTC. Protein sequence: CASSRTRGSYNEQFF.